This T cell receptor beta chain was sequenced during a study of identical twins. Germline-derived CDR1 and CDR2 are DFQATT and SNEGSKA (reference sequence). V was pared by 6 bases and J by 6 bases, with 12 bases of the junction left unmatched. The CDR3 contains 15 residues. This clonotype was counted only a few times. Its target is not known. The study, taken as a whole, reports: Weaker excess twin sharing was seen among beta out-of-frame sequences.

TCRdb processed the 5' RACE reads anew with MiXCR; each CDR3 protein has one entry. The top ten clones hold 0.45% to 0.5% of a sample with approximately 530,000 distinct CDR3 sequences, under 25% of them seen once. The sample was also reused in another study, on yellow fever vaccine responses in identical twins.

The V call is TRBV20-1, the J call TRBJ2-7; 12 nucleotides line up with TRBD2. The sequenced material came from CD4+ T cells sorted from blood. The receptor was derived from a young woman in good health. The CDR3 region is CSARSGLAGPGEQYF. The CDR3 region has the DNA TGCAGTGCCAGATCAGGACTAGCGGGACCTGGCGAGCAGTACTTC.